The 5 T cell receptor beta chains given below trace back to one sample, sequenced in a study of graft-versus-host responses after intestinal transplantation (dated by TCRdb to about 2021). These receptors' targets are unknown. Receptor amplification or capture employed the immunoSEQ multiplex PCR assay. The table comes from immuneACCESS by way of TCRdb, which keeps in-frame sequences with V and J called. Part of the clones is missing from these tables; in studies checked, under half for an unresolved V gene and the rest for unknown reasons. The table for this sample lists 100,000 or so clones; 90% to 95% of them were counted only once. The ten largest account for 0.18% of the sample. What the time point label conveys for this sample: cells obtained before transplantation from donor or recipient. The starting material was unstimulated CD4+ T cells sorted from spleen or lymph node cells, obtained before transplant. These receptors originate from a human donor who was the organ donor for an intestinal transplant.

This clone was seen a single time. The chain couples TRBV7-6 to TRBJ2-1; a possible D gene is TRBD1 (5 bases). The germline V and J ends were trimmed by 8 bases and 2 bases, with 13 bases remaining between them. The CDR3 has 14 residues. Germline V gene sequence: CDR1 SGHVS, CDR2 FNYEAQ. The CDR3 spells CASAQQGPYNEQFF. CDR3 DNA: TGTGCCAGCGCCCAGCAGGGTCCCTACAATGAGCAGTTCTTC.

This clone showed up just once. This chain connects TRBV27 to TRBJ2-3; maybe TRBD2 (6 bases). Trimming took off 4 bases at V and 4 bases at J, with 15 bases between the two ends. Germline CDR1 and CDR2: MNHEY and SMNVEV (reference sequence). The CDR3 contains 15 residues. Written as DNA, the CDR3 is TGTGCCAGCAGTTGGGGACTTAATGGGGCAGATACGCAGTATTTT. Amino acids: CASSWGLNGADTQYF.

The CDR3 loop reads CASSFGTGVTEAFF. CDR3 coding DNA: TGTGCCAGCAGCTTCGGGACAGGGGTCACTGAAGCTTTCTTT. The chain uses TRBV11-2 and TRBJ1-1; 10 bases map to TRBD1. V trimming: 3 bases; J trimming: 4 bases; junction bases outside the gene matches: 2. Germline V gene data show CDR1 as SGHAT and CDR2 as FQNNGV. The CDR3 spans 14 residues.

This rearrangement joins TRBV7-2 to TRBJ2-7; TRBD1 matches at 7 bases. V trimming: 5 bases; J trimming: 8 bases; junction bases outside the gene matches: 12. The germline CDR1 and CDR2 sequences are SGHTA and FQGNSA. The CDR3 covers 14 residues. The CDR3 is CASSTPSGTVQQYF. CDR3 bases: TGTGCCAGCAGCACCCCATCCGGGACAGTACAGCAGTACTTC.

The chain has TRBV4-3 and TRBJ2-1; no clear D. Germline V gene data show CDR1 as LGHNA and CDR2 as YSLEER. V shed 0 bases and J shed 0 bases, with 12 bases lying between them. The CDR3 length is 17 residues. In DNA form, the CDR3 reads TGCGCCAGCAGCCAAGAGAGTAGACTTTACTCCTACAATGAGCAGTTCTTC. Translating it yields CASSQESRLYSYNEQFF.